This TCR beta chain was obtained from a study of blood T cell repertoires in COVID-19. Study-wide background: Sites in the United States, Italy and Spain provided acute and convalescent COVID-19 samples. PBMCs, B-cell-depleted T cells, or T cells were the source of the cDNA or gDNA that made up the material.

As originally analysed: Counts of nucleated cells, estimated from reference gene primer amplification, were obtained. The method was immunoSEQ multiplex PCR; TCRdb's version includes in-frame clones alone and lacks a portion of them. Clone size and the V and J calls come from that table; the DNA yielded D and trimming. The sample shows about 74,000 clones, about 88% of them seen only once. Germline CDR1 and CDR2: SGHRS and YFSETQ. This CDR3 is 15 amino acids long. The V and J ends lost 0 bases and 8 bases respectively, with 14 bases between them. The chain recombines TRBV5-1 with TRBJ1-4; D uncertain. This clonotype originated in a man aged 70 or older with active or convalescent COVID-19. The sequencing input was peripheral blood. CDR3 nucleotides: TGCGCCAGCAGCTTGGATTCACAAGCGGGCGAAAAACTGTTTTTT. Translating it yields CASSLDSQAGEKLFF. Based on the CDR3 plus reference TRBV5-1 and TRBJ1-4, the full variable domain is KAGVTQTPRYLIKTRGQQVTLSCSPISGHRSVSWYQQTPGQGLQFLFEYFSETQRNKGNFPGRFSGRQFSNSRSEMNVSTLELGDSALYLCASSLDSQAGEKLFFGSGTQLSVL.